The 17 T cell receptor beta chains below all came from one sample that was sequenced in a study of OX40 agonist ivuxolimab in advanced cancers. Assay used: immunoSEQ multiplex PCR; TCRdb lists only in-frame clones, some missing. Among 40,000 to 60,000 clones listed, approximately 85% were seen once. The sample was CD4+ or CD8+ T cells sorted from blood, taken in a trial of the OX40 agonist ivuxolimab. The receptors here all came from an adult with an advanced solid tumor such as melanoma, head and neck, liver or kidney cancer.

The J gene is TRBJ1-3, the V gene TRBV6-6; 8 nucleotides align to TRBD1. This CDR3 is built from 14 residues. V was pared by 5 bases and J by 2 bases, with 2 bases of the junction left unmatched. Germline CDR1 MNHNY, CDR2 SVGAGI (reference sequence). The CDR3 region has the DNA TGTGCCAGCAGTAGGACAGGGACTGGAAACACCATATATTTT. Its protein product is CASSRTGTGNTIYF.

This clone occurred a few times. The J gene is TRBJ2-1, the V gene TRBV9; the match to TRBD2 covers 10 bases. This CDR3 is 15 amino acids long. Germline CDR1 and CDR2: SGDLS and YYNGEE. The ends lost 0 bases at V and 7 bases at J; junction bases unmatched: 4. The CDR3 here is CASSVGNSGRNEQFF. The CDR3, as DNA: TGTGCCAGCAGCGTAGGGAATAGCGGGAGGAATGAGCAGTTCTTC.

The V call is TRBV11-2, the J call TRBJ2-7; possibly TRBD1 for D (5 bases). V was clipped by 1 base and J by 3 bases, with 19 bases between them. CDR3 length: 17 residues. Germline CDR1 and CDR2: SGHAT and FQNNGV. The CDR3 DNA sequence: TGTGCCAGCAGCTTAGGCTATGTGGCTGGGGCCCGCTACGAGCAGTACTTC. Its protein is CASSLGYVAGARYEQYF.

This rearrangement joins TRBV7-3 to TRBJ2-1; 14 bases agree with TRBD2. The V gene end was trimmed by 4 bases and the J gene end by 8 bases; junction bases not matched to a gene: 4. This CDR3 has 15 amino acids. Germline V CDR1 and CDR2: SGHTA, FQGTGA. CDR3 loop: CASSSQGLAGDEQFF. Here the CDR3 DNA reads TGTGCCAGCAGCTCCCAGGGACTAGCGGGAGATGAGCAGTTCTTC.

This chain joins TRBV6-5 and TRBJ1-4; possible D gene TRBD1, 5 bases. The CDR3 is made up of 14 amino acids. V lost 0 bases to trimming and J lost 8 bases, with 10 bases between them. The germline V gene encodes CDR1 MNHEY and CDR2 SVGAGI. Here the CDR3 reads CASSYSTGGEKLFF. Here the CDR3 DNA reads TGTGCCAGCAGTTACTCGACTGGGGGGGAAAAACTGTTTTTT.

V is TRBV5-4 and J is TRBJ2-7; the D gene is possibly TRBD2 (5 bases). V lost 1 base, J lost 1 base, and 6 bases lay in between. This CDR3 is built from 13 residues. Germline CDR1 reads SGHNT; CDR2 reads YYREEE (reference sequence). For the CDR3, the DNA is TGTGCCAGCAGCTTGAGAGGGTCCTACGAGCAGTACTTC. It specifies CASSLRGSYEQYF. Drawing the rest from reference TRBV5-4 and TRBJ2-7, the complete variable domain is ETGVTQSPTHLIKTRGQQVTLRCSSQSGHNTVSWYQQALGQGPQFIFQYYREEENGRGNFPPRFSGLQFPNYSSELNVNALELDDSALYLCASSLRGSYEQYFGPGTRLTVT.

The rearrangement uses TRBV11-2 and TRBJ2-3; either TRBD1 or TRBD2 may fit D (6 bases each). Germline CDR1 is SGHAT and CDR2 is FQNNGV. This CDR3 has 16 residues. The V and J ends lost 3 bases and 6 bases respectively, with 19 bases between them. For the CDR3, the DNA is TGTGCCAGCAGCTTCTCAAACCCTACAGGGAGGGATACGCAGTATTTT. This gives the protein CASSFSNPTGRDTQYF.

The chain uses TRBV19 and TRBJ1-1; D call uncertain. Per germline, CDR1 LNHDA and CDR2 SQIVND (reference sequence). The CDR3 loop spans 13 amino acids. Trimming left V 1 base short and J 7 bases short, with 10 bases between. CDR3 in DNA: TGTGCCAGTAGTATAGGGGGTTCCGTTGAAGCTTTCTTT. Translating it yields CASSIGGSVEAFF.

CDR3 DNA sequence: TGTGCCAGCACCAAAGACCGAGTAACTAACTATGGCTACACCTTC. Protein sequence: CASTKDRVTNYGYTF. The chain links TRBV13 to TRBJ1-2; no definite D call. Trimming stripped 7 bases from V and 0 bases from J, with 15 bases between. Germline loops: CDR1 PRHDT, CDR2 FYEKMQ (reference sequence). The length of the CDR3 is 15 residues.

This CDR3 reads CASSRNMGDEQYF. CDR3 coding DNA: TGTGCCAGCAGCCGAAACATGGGGGACGAGCAGTACTTC. This chain links TRBV7-3 with TRBJ2-7; D tentatively fits TRBD1 or TRBD2 (5 bases each). The V and J ends lost 5 bases and 5 bases respectively, with 13 bases between them. The CDR3 has 13 amino acids. Per germline, CDR1 SGHTA and CDR2 FQGTGA.

J is TRBJ1-1 and V is TRBV7-3; D remains unclear. The CDR3 totals 11 residues. The germline V gene encodes CDR1 SGHTA and CDR2 FQGTGA. V lost 2 bases to trimming and J lost 8 bases, with 6 bases between them. The CDR3 coding sequence is TGTGCCAGCAGCTTAGGGGTGGAAGCTTTCTTT. Translation gives CASSLGVEAFF.

This chain uses TRBV7-6 with TRBJ2-1, with TRBD2 matching over 7 bases. J was trimmed by 1 base and V by 5 bases; bases with no gene match: 8. Per germline, CDR1 SGHVS and CDR2 FNYEAQ. The CDR3 length is 16 residues. The CDR3 DNA follows: TGTGCCAGCAGCCAGCTGTCTAGCGGTTCCTACAATGAGCAGTTCTTC. The encoded protein is CASSQLSSGSYNEQFF. Looking up the rest from reference TRBV7-6 and TRBJ2-1 gives the full variable domain: GAGVSQSPRYKVTKRGQDVALRCDPISGHVSLYWYRQALGQGPEFLTYFNYEAQQDKSGLPNDRFSAERPEGSISTLTIQRTEQRDSAMYRCASSQLSSGSYNEQFFGPGTRLTVL.

The CDR3 nucleotides read TGTGCCAGCAACATTCCACCGCGGGATACGCAGTATTTT. It encodes CASNIPPRDTQYF. This chain links TRBV7-9 with TRBJ2-3, with no clear D. Germline V gene sequence: CDR1 SEHNR, CDR2 FQNEAQ (reference sequence). The CDR3 has 13 residues. V was trimmed by 7 bases and J by 6 bases, leaving 14 bases between them.

This chain connects TRBV7-9 to TRBJ2-7, with 10 nucleotides matching TRBD1. Germline trimming cut 5 bases from V and 3 bases from J; bases unmatched to any gene: 7. The germline CDR1 and CDR2 sequences are SEHNR and FQNEAQ (reference sequence). CDR3 length: 15 residues. Here the CDR3 DNA reads TGTGCCAGCAGCCTCCTCGGACAGGGGGGCTACGAGCAGTACTTC. Translation gives CASSLLGQGGYEQYF.

This chain connects TRBV29-1 to TRBJ1-2; the match to TRBD1 covers 12 bases. There are 18 residues in the CDR3. Looked up from germline, CDR1 is SQVTM and CDR2 is ANQGSEA. The ends lost 7 bases at V and 8 bases at J; junction bases unmatched: 23. The CDR3, as DNA: TGCAGCGCTCTAAAATTCCGGGACAGGGGGCGATCAAGTCCAGGCTACACCTTC. Translating it yields CSALKFRDRGRSSPGYTF.

In its sample, this clone was seen once. The V and J genes are TRBV2 and TRBJ2-2; 8 positions agree with TRBD1. The V gene end was trimmed by 7 bases and the J gene end by 2 bases; junction bases not matched to a gene: 9. In germline, CDR1 is SNHLY, CDR2 FYNNEI. The CDR3 is 16 amino acids. DNA for the CDR3: TGTGCCAGCATGGCGGACAGGGTTTCTAACACCGGGGAGCTGTTTTTT. It translates to CASMADRVSNTGELFF.

The V gene is TRBV4-1, the J gene TRBJ2-5; TRBD1 might be the D (5 bases). Trimming took off 2 bases at V and 7 bases at J, with 17 bases between the two ends. Per the germline V gene, CDR1 is MGHRA and CDR2 is YSYEKL. The CDR3 covers 15 residues. The CDR3, as DNA: TGCGCCAGCAGCCAAACAAGGGGCAGGACGGGGACCCAGTACTTC. Its protein product is CASSQTRGRTGTQYF.